This T cell receptor (beta chain) came from a study of cytomegalovirus exposure and HLA in healthy donors. Study-level results: When analyzed later, a missense DCLRE1C variant was found to be linked to TCR beta V- and J-gene trimming. According to the study, roughly 160 TCR beta chains were cytomegalovirus-associated.

A word on this clone: No antigen is known for it.

The germline CDR1 and CDR2 sequences are SGDLS and YYNGEE. This CDR3 has 15 amino acids. Trimming removed 0 bases at V and 2 bases at J, with 12 bases between. Use of 60 Vbeta and 13 Jbeta primers characterized the PCR. Repertoires were generated with immunoSEQ multiplex PCR, while TCRdb's copy carries only in-frame clones and drops some. The data hold about 92,000 clones, with 70% to 90% observed a single time. The V call is TRBV9, the J call TRBJ2-7; the D gene is possibly TRBD1 (5 bases). The sequencing input was PBMCs. The clonotype was recovered from a woman aged 18-29 years in good health and CMV-seropositive. CDR3 in DNA: TGTGCCAGCAGCGTAGAGTGGGGCAGAACCTACGAGCAGTACTTC. Amino acid sequence: CASSVEWGRTYEQYF.